This TCR beta chain was documented in a study of blood T cells in healthy people across ages. Together with a sample-barcoded 5' primer, a J-beta primer mix was included in a second PCR lasting roughly 6 to 12 cycles. Each of the cDNA molecules was tagged by a template-switch adaptor with 12 random nucleotides. All samples gave at least 2.5 million CDR3-containing paired-end reads. TCRdb passed the 5' RACE reads through MiXCR, listing each CDR3 protein once. This table holds about 1.5 million distinct CDR3 sequences, around 40% found once. Germline V CDR1 and CDR2: MNHEY, SVGEGT. The CDR3 runs to 15 residues. Trimming cost V 2 bases and J 11 bases; bases outside gene matches: 9. In the case of this clonotype: Given a much more abundant clone one base away, this may be a read error.

The sample, approximately 11 milliliters of peripheral blood, was drawn from each donor. Total RNA extraction produced at least 5 micrograms (per sample) for the study. The TCR was taken from a woman aged 18-29 years in good health. The chain uses TRBV6-2 or TRBV6-3 and TRBJ2-5, with 12 bases identical to TRBD2. What was sequenced was blood. The DNA for the CDR3 is TGTGCCAGCAGTTACGGACTAGCGGGATCCAATGAGCAGTACTTC. It encodes CASSYGLAGSNEQYF.